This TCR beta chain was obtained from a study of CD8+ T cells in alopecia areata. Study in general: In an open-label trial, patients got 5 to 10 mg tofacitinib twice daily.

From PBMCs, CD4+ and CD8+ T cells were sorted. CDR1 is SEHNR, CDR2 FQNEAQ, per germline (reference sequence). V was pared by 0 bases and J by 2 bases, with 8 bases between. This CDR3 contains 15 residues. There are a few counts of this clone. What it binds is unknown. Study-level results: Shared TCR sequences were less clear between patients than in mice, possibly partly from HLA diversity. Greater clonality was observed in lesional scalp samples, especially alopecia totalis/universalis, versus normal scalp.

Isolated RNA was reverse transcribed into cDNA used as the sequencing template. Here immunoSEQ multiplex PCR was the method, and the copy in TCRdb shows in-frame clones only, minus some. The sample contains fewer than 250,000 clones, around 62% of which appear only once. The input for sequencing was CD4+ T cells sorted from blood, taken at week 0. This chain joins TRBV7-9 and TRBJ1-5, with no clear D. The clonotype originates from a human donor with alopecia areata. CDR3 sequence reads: CASSLAGPGNQPQHF. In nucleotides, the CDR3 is TGTGCCAGCAGCTTAGCTGGGCCAGGCAATCAGCCCCAGCATTTT.